The entry below gives a single T cell receptor (beta chain) sequence along with its context. Its target is unknown. This sample was included in a study of T cells after yellow fever vaccination. Background on the study: Those fractions that held only low numbers of cells were prepared using the SMART-Seq v4 Ultra Low Input RNA kit.

Each CDR3 protein is one row after TCRdb ran MiXCR on the 5' RACE reads. The table has some 260,000 distinct CDR3 sequences, around 4.9% seen once. Study-wide points: Booster samples showed a return of most primary-vaccination clones (roughly 96% CD4, 88% CD8). Weaker, the secondary response peaked sooner, at day 5 versus 15. Relatively few clonotypes were ones that appeared in both CD4 and CD8 compartments.

CDR3 length: 17 residues. V was trimmed by 3 bases and J by 0 bases, leaving 14 bases between them. CDR1 and CDR2 (germline): KGHSH, LQKENI. The sequencing used CD4+ T cells sorted from PBMCs, collected on the day of the yellow fever booster vaccination. The receptor was derived from a man in his late teens or twenties who received the YFV17D yellow fever vaccine. The genes are TRBV18 and TRBJ2-2; a possible D gene is TRBD1 (6 bases). The CDR3: CASSPLAGTTNTGELFF. CDR3 DNA: TGTGCCAGCTCACCCCTTGCAGGGACAACGAACACCGGGGAGCTGTTTTTT.